This TCR beta chain was observed in a study of CD8+ T cells in alopecia areata. Whole-study context: Among treated patients, oral tofacitinib was administered at 5 to 10 mg twice daily. Study-level findings and limits: Lesional tissue from the scalp (especially in alopecia totalis/universalis) showed higher clonality than normal scalp. There were also resident alphabeta T cells of normal skin sequenced in scalp samples.

Comment on this clone: Its antigen is not known.

Sequencing relied on a cDNA template that was reverse transcribed from extracted RNA. Clones were sequenced by immunoSEQ multiplex PCR, and TCRdb holds only the in-frame ones, with some missing. Seen here are approximately 210,000 clones, about 40% observed once, and the top ten hold roughly 2.6%. Documented treatment: oral pan-JAK inhibitor, 5-10 mg twice daily. V gave up 1 base and J gave up 4 bases, with 14 bases separating them. This CDR3 region has 15 residues. Germline values: CDR1 SGHAT, CDR2 FQNNGV. The sequence was collected from a human donor with alopecia areata. Here the sequenced sample was CD4+ T cells sorted from blood, taken around week 36, from a patient treated with tofacitinib. The V and J genes are TRBV11-2 and TRBJ2-7, with D uncertain. For the CDR3, the DNA is TGTGCCAGCAGCTTAGGTTTTGGGTATAGGTACGAGCAGTACTTC. Residues: CASSLGFGYRYEQYF.